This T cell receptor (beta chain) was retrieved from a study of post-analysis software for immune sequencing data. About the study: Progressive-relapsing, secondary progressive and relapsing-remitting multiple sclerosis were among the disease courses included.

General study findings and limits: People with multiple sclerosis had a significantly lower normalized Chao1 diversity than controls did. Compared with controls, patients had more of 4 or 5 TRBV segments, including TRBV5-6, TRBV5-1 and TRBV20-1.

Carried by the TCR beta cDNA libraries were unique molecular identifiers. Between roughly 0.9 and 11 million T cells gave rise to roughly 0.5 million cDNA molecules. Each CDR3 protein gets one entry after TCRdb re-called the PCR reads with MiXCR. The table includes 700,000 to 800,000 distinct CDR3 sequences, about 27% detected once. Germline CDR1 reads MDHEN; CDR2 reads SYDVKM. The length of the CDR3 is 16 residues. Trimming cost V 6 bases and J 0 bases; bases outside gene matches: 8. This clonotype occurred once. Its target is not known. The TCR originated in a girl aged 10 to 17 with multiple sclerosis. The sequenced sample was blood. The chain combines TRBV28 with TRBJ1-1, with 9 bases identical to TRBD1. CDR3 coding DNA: TGTGCCAGCAGCACGAGACAGGGGGTGCTGAACACTGAAGCTTTCTTT. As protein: CASSTRQGVLNTEAFF. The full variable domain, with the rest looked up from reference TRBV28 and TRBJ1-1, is DVKVTQSSRYLVKRTGEKVFLECVQDMDHENMFWYRQDPGLGLRLIYFSYDVKMKEKGDIPEGYSVSREKKERFSLILESASTNQTSMYLCASSTRQGVLNTEAFFGQGTRLTVV.